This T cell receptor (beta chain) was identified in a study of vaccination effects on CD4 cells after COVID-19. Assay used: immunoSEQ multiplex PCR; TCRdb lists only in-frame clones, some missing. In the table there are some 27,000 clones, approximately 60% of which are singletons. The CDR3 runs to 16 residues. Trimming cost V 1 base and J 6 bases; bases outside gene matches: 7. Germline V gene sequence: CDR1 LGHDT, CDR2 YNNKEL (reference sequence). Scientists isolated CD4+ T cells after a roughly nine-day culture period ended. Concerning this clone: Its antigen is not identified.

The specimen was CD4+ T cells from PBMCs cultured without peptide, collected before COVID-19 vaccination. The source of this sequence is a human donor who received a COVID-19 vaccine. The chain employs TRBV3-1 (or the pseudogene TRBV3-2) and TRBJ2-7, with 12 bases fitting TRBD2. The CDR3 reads CASSQGLAGVSREQYF. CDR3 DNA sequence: TGTGCCAGCAGCCAAGGACTAGCGGGAGTTTCCCGCGAGCAGTACTTC.